This T cell receptor (beta chain) was observed in a study of blood T cell repertoires in COVID-19. Study-level information: Sites in the United States, Italy and Spain provided acute and convalescent COVID-19 samples. PBMCs, B-cell-depleted T cells, or T cells provided the cDNA or gDNA that made up the material.

Germline V gives CDR1 ENHRY, CDR2 SYGVKD. The CDR3 totals 14 residues. The ends were cut back, 2 bases at V and 1 base at J, with 8 bases in the middle. In the original processing: Reference gene primer amplification in the assay estimated nucleated cell counts. Repertoires were generated with immunoSEQ multiplex PCR, while TCRdb's copy carries only in-frame clones and drops some. The V and J calls and the clone size are those of that table, but D and trimming were determined from the DNA. The repertoire holds 150,000 or so clones, with 65% to 90% as singletons. The sequenced sample consisted of peripheral blood. The receptor was isolated from a woman aged 45 to 65 in a cohort sampled during active or convalescent COVID-19. This sequence joins TRBV10-3 and TRBJ1-2, with D unclear. The CDR3 sequence: CAISEGSFNYGYTF. The CDR3 DNA reads as TGTGCCATCAGTGAGGGCAGTTTTAACTATGGCTACACCTTC.